This T cell receptor beta chain originates from a study of cytomegalovirus exposure and HLA in healthy donors. This clone is a singleton in its sample. Its antigen remains unknown. This CDR3 has 15 residues. V gave up 6 bases and J gave up 9 bases; unmatched junction bases: 13. The germline V gene encodes CDR1 LNHDA and CDR2 SQIVND (reference sequence). TCRdb's table, derived via immunoSEQ multiplex PCR, lists solely in-frame clones and lacks some. The sample holds 100,000 to 150,000 clones, around 90% seen once. Among the roughly 120 subjects of the validation cohort, separate from the roughly 700-subject first cohort, were the donors. Study observations and caveats: Investigators reported 150 to 200 TCR beta chains as tied to cytomegalovirus.

The sequencing sample was made of PBMCs. V is TRBV19 and J is TRBJ2-1; TRBD1 agrees at 8 bases. The TCR sequence derives from a woman between 18 and 30 years old in good health and CMV-seronegative. This CDR3 reads CASSSRAGGGAEQFF. The CDR3 bases are TGTGCCAGTAGCTCCAGGGCAGGGGGCGGGGCTGAGCAGTTCTTC.